This note documents a single T cell receptor beta chain sequence. Its antigen is not yet known. A read error may produce the germline difference seen at one junction end. The same CDR3 arises from other DNA sequences in this sample as well. These data are taken from a study of metastatic and nonmetastatic thyroid tumors (dated by TCRdb to between 2020 and 2021). About the investigation overall: Repertoires were compared across peripheral blood and tumor or nodule tissue samples from malignant and benign thyroid patients. What the research found in general, with its limitations: TCR beta diversity was reported as significantly higher in malignant tumors than in benign nodules, in both blood and tumor samples.

Receptor amplification or capture employed PCR. Instrument on record: Illumina HiSeq 4000. High-throughput sequencing was used to profile the TCR beta-chain CDR3 region of each patient. The study's processing was this. Drawing on CDR3 differences between clinicopathological groups, the researchers built a classifier meant to tell apart patients with distant-metastatic papillary thyroid cancer. The Shannon index was used to assess repertoire diversity, and the Morisita-Horn index was used to assess tumor-blood repertoire similarity. TCRdb took the public reads, trimmed them with fastp at Q25, ran MiXCR for clone calling and kept in-frame beta chains. Here the V and J calls rest on TCRdb's processing, not on the authors' analysis. The table for this sample lists approximately 15,000 clones; around 23% of them were counted only once. The ten most abundant clones make up approximately 7.6% of the sample.

Reading from cysteine to phenylalanine, the CDR3 counts 15 amino acids. The read is trimmed to its CDR3 DNA, 45 bases read in frame from base 1. The germline V gene provides CDR1 SNHLY and CDR2 FYNNEI. No treatment had been received by any patient before thyroid surgery. Using T-cell receptor beta sequencing, the study looked back at clinical samples from patients collected from 2012 to 2018. The sequencing sample was made of adjacent normal tissue. This TCR came from a female donor with papillary thyroid cancer or a benign thyroid nodule (not recorded which). Some clones in this sample may be carry-over from other donors' samples. The sequence joins TRBV2 to TRBJ2-7; 7 of the junction bases match TRBD1. The DNA sequence reads TGCGCCAGCAGTGTCCGGACAGGTGGCCGAGGGGAGCAGTACTTC. Protein translation: CASSVRTGGRGEQYF.